This T cell receptor (beta chain) stems from a study of vaccination and CD4 T cells after COVID-19. The treatment was: approximately nine-day PBMC culture with coronavirus spike peptide pools or control peptides (ViraFEST assay). Those CD4+ T cells from the unexposed donor predate the COVID-19 pandemic (2011-2018). Germline CDR1 MNHEY, CDR2 SVGEGT. CDR3 length: 16 amino acids. The J segment lost 2 bases and the V segment lost 4 bases, leaving 11 bases of the junction unmatched. Points on this clonotype: What it binds is not known.

The assay that was used to sequence DNA from cultured CD4+ T cells was the Oncomine TCR Beta short-read assay. TCRdb called the PCR reads again in MiXCR, with one record for every CDR3 protein. This sample carries 9,000 to 10,000 distinct CDR3 sequences, 48% of them seen once, and the ten largest clones take approximately 25%. The chain recombines TRBV6-2 or TRBV6-3 with TRBJ2-7; 7 nucleotides match TRBD2. The specimen sequenced was CD4+ T cells from blood, cultured in vitro. This clonotype was obtained from a human donor in good health. CDR3: CASSSVWGGTTYEQYF. CDR3 DNA: TGTGCCAGCAGTTCGGTATGGGGGGGGACGACCTACGAGCAGTACTTC.